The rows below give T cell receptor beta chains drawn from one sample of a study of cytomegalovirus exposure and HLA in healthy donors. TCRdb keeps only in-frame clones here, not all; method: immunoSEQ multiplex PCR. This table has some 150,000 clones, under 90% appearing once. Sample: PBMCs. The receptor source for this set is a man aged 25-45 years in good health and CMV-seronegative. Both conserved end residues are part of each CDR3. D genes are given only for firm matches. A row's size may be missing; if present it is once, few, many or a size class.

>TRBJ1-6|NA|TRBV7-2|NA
TGTGCCAGCAGCTTTGACAGGCCCATTTCAACGTATAATTCACCCCTCCACTTT
CASSFDRPISTYNSPLHF
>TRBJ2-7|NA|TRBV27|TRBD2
TGTGCCAGCAGCCCGGGACTAGCGGGATTCTACGAGCAGTACTTC
CASSPGLAGFYEQYF
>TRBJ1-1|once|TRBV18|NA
TGTGCCAGCTCACTGGCACAGCCGAACACTGAAGCTTTCTTT
CASSLAQPNTEAFF
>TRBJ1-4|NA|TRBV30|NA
TGTGCCTGCCGGAGGGGCAATGAAAAACTGTTTTTT
CACRRGNEKLFF
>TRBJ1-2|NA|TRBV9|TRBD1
TGTGCCAGCAGCGTAGCTACAGGGATGGGGACAGGCCGTGGGAAAGCCTTC
CASSVATGMGTGRGKAF
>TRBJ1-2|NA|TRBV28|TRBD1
TGTGCCAGCATTTTGCCGGGACAGGGTGGCTACACCTTC
CASILPGQGGYTF
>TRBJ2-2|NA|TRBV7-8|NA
TGTGCCAGCAGCTTAATGGTGGGAGTGATCGGGGAGCTGTTTTTT
CASSLMVGVIGELFF
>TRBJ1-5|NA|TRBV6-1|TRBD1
TGTGCCAGCAGGCAGGGGGCGAATCAGCCCCAGCATTTT
CASRQGANQPQHF
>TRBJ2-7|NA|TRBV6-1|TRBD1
TGTGCCAGCAGTGAAAAACAGGGGGCGCGGGAGCAGTACTTC
CASSEKQGAREQYF
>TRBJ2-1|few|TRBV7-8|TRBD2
TGTGCCAGCAGCTCGTTAGCGGGGGGGCTCAATGAGCAGTTCTTC
CASSSLAGGLNEQFF
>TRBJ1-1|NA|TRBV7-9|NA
TGTTCCAGCAGCTCTGGGGGGACTGAAGCTTTCTTT
CSSSSGGTEAFF
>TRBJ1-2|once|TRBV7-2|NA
TGTGCCAGCACCCCGGGGAGGACTAAAGTATCGGATGGCTACACCTTC
CASTPGRTKVSDGYTF
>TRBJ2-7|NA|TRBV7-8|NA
TGTGCCAGCAGCTTGGGAGGAGACAGGGTAGGCTACGAGCAGTACTTC
CASSLGGDRVGYEQYF
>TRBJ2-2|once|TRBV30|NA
TGTGCCTTAGGAGCCGGGGAGCTGTTTTTT
CALGAGELFF
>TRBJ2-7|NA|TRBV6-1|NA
TGTGCCAGCAGTCCCAGGGGCGACGAGCAGTACTTC
CASSPRGDEQYF
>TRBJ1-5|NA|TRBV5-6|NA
TGTGCCAGCAGCTTGGGACAGGCTGGGCGGCCCCAGCATTTT
CASSLGQAGRPQHF
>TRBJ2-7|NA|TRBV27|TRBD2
TGTGCCAGCAGTTGGACTAGCGGGACGGGGGACTACGAGCAGTACTTC
CASSWTSGTGDYEQYF
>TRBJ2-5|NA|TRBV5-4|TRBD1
TGTGCCAGCAGCCGATTCGGACAGGCCAAAGAGACCCAGTACTTC
CASSRFGQAKETQYF
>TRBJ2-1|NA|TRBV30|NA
TGTGCCTGGAGTCTATCGGGGTTTAGCTCCTACAATGAGCAGTTCTTC
CAWSLSGFSSYNEQFF
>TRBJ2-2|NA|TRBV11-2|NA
TGTGCCAGCAGCCGTCAATTAGCAGCCGCGAACACCGGGGAGCTGTTTTTT
CASSRQLAAANTGELFF
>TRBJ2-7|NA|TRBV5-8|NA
TGTGCCAGCAGCTTGACGTCAGGGGAGCAGTACTTC
CASSLTSGEQYF
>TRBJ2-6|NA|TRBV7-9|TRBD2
TGTGCCAGCAGCTTCACCGGGAGGGCTGGGGCCAACGTCCTGACTTTC
CASSFTGRAGANVLTF
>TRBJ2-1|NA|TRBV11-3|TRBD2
TGTGCCAGCAGCTTAGATCTTAGCGGGGGGAATGAGCAGTTCTTC
CASSLDLSGGNEQFF
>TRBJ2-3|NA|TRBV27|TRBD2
TGTGCCAGCAGGGCTTCAGATACTAGCGGGGGGACAGATACGCAGTATTTT
CASRASDTSGGTDTQYF
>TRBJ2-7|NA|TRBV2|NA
TGTGCCAGCTCCATGCCTAGCGAGTTCTACGAGCAGTACTTC
CASSMPSEFYEQYF
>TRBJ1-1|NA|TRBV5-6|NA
TGTGCCAGCAGCTTGGAGAGTACTGAAGCTTTCTTT
CASSLESTEAFF
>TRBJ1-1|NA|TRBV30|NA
TGTGCCTGGTCTGATGGGGGGGTCACTGAAGCTTTCTTT
CAWSDGGVTEAFF
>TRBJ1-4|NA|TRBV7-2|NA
TGTGCCAGCAGCCCTCACGGGGCAACTAATGAAAAACTGTTTTTT
CASSPHGATNEKLFF
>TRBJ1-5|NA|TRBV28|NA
TGTGCCAGCAGACCCACAGGGCCCAATCAGCCCCAGCATTTT
CASRPTGPNQPQHF
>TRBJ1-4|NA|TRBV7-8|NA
TGTGCCAGCAGCCACGAAGAGGGCGGGAATAATGAAAAACTGTTTTTT
CASSHEEGGNNEKLFF
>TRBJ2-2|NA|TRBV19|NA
TGTGCCAGTAGTATAGGCGGATCAACCGGGGAGCTGTTTTTT
CASSIGGSTGELFF
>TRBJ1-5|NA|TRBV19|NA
TGTGCCAGTAGTGCTAGGCAGTGGGGCAATCAGCCCCAGCATTTT
CASSARQWGNQPQHF
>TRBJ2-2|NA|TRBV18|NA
TGTGCCAGCTCTCGGCTCGGACAGCCGAACACCGGGGAGCTGTTTTTT
CASSRLGQPNTGELFF
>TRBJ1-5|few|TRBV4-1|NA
TGCGCCAGCAGCCAGGCCTACAGGGAGAATCAGCCCCAGCATTTT
CASSQAYRENQPQHF
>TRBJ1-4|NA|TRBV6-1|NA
TGTGCCAGCAGTGGAGATCGTTATAATGAAAAACTGTTTTTT
CASSGDRYNEKLFF
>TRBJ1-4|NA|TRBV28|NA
TGTGCCAGCAGTTGGGGGGGGAATAATGAAAAACTGTTTTTT
CASSWGGNNEKLFF
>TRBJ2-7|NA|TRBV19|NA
TGTGCCAGTAAAGTGCCCTACTCCTACGAGCAGTACTTC
CASKVPYSYEQYF
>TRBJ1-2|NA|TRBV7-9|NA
TGTGCCAGCAGCCCCCTCGGAGTGGGCGGGAATGGCTACACCTTC
CASSPLGVGGNGYTF
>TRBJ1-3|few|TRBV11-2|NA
TGTGCCAGCAGCTTAGTTGGCAGGGGCAAAAGAAACACCATATATTTT
CASSLVGRGKRNTIYF
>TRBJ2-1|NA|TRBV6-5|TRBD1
TGTGCCAGCAGTTACCAGGGACAGGGCTACAATGAGCAGTTCTTC
CASSYQGQGYNEQFF
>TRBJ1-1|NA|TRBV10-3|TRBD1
TGTGCCATCAGTCCCGTGGGACAGGGGGGCACTGAAGCTTTCTTT
CAISPVGQGGTEAFF
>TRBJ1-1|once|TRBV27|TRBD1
TGTGCCAGCAGTAAAGGACAGGGCCTCGGAGCTTTCTTT
CASSKGQGLGAFF
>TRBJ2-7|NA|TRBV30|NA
TGTGCCTGGAGTACGGGGTACGTAGCCTACGAGCAGTACTTC
CAWSTGYVAYEQYF
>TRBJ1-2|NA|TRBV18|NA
TGTGCCAGCTCACCACCGTTCCCAGGGATAGTGAATGGCTACACCTTC
CASSPPFPGIVNGYTF
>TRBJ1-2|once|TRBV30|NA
TGTGCCTGGCAAAGTCTTAGAAGCTACACCTTC
CAWQSLRSYTF
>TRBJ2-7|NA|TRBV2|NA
TGTGCCAGCCGGAGCATAGACTACGAGCAGTACTTC
CASRSIDYEQYF
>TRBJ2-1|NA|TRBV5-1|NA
TGCGCCAGCAGCTTGCTGGAGGGCCGGGGTAATGAGCAGTTCTTC
CASSLLEGRGNEQFF
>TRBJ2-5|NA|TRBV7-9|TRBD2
TGTGCCAGCAGCTTCGGGACTAGCGGGGGGGCGGGGGAGACCCAGTACTTC
CASSFGTSGGAGETQYF
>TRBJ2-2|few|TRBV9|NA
TGTGCCAGCACCCTAGACGGGGGATCGAACACCGGGGAGCTGTTTTTT
CASTLDGGSNTGELFF